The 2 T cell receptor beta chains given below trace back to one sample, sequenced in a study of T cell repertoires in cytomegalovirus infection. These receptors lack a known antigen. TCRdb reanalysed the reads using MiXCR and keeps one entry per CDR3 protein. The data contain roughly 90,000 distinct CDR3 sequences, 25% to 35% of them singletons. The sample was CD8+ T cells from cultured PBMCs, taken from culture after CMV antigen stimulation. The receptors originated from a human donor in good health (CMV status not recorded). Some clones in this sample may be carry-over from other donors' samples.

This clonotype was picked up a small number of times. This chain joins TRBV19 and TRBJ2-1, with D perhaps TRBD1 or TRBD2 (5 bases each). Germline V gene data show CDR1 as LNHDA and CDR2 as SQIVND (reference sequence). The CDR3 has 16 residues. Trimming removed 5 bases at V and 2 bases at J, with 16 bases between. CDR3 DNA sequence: TGTGCCAGTAGTCCCCCGGCAGGGAGCACCTACAATGAGCAGTTCTTC. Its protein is CASSPPAGSTYNEQFF. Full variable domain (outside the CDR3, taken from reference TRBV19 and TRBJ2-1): DGGITQSPKYLFRKEGQNVTLSCEQNLNHDAMYWYRQDPGQGLRLIYYSQIVNDFQKGDIAEGYSVSREKKESFPLTVTSAQKNPTAFYLCASSPPAGSTYNEQFFGPGTRLTVL.

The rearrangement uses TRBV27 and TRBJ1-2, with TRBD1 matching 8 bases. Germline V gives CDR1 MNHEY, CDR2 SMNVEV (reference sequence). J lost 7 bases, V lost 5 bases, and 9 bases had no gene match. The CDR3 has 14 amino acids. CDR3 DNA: TGTGCCAGCAGTATAGGACAGGGCGTTGGTGGCTACACCTTC. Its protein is CASSIGQGVGGYTF.